This TCR beta chain was retrieved from a study of T cells after yellow fever vaccination (dated by TCRdb to about 2019). About the investigation overall: The SMART-Seq v4 Ultra Low Input RNA kit was used to prepare libraries from fractions with low cell numbers. To track T-cell clones before and after primary and booster YFV17D yellow fever vaccination, bulk TCR alpha and beta repertoires were sequenced longitudinally. Two healthy male donors made up the cohort, one aged 18 to 30 years and the other aged 30 to 40 years. Bulk PBMC replicates and cell subsets were isolated from blood drawn at multiple timepoints before and after both primary and secondary immunization. General findings and caveats noted by the study authors: After the booster, most clones that had expanded after primary vaccination were detected again (about 95% of CD4 and 88% of CD8), suggesting broad maintenance of memory. Because only two donors were included in the study, the extent to which the findings can be generalized is limited. A small fraction of clonotypes showed up in both the CD4 and CD8 compartments, probably as a result of convergent recombination. Compared with the primary T-cell response, the secondary T-cell response was weaker but faster, peaking on day 5 rather than day 15. Computational filtering was required because FACS-sorted repertoires could contain abundant contaminating clonotypes from the bulk population.

TCR cDNA was made using 5'RACE template switching, a step that added a universal primer site and unique molecular identifiers. Priming for cDNA synthesis came from both the TCR alpha and TCR beta constant segments. Library amplification involved two PCR steps, and the second step added sample barcodes and sequencing adapters. Sequencing of the libraries was done on either Illumina HiSeq 2500 (2x100 bp) or NovaSeq (2x150 bp). Processing in the source paper ran as follows. Demultiplexing of reads and collapsing into UMI consensus sequences were performed with MIGEC, and V(D)J alignment was carried out with MiXCR. Vaccine-responding clonotypes were defined with edgeR using replicate PBMC samples, requiring FDR below 0.01 and a log2 fold change above 5 up to day 15. Each bulk clonotype received a CD4 or CD8 identity based on whether the sequenced CD4 or CD8 repertoire contained that clonotype at higher abundance. TCRdb's own reprocessing of the public reads used fastp at Q25 and MiXCR and kept productive beta chains. Rows are combined by CDR3 protein, so each entry shows the most common genes and DNA. The V and J calls, along with clone size, are taken from TCRdb and not from the paper's own processing. This sample gives some 550,000 distinct CDR3 sequences in total; 15% to 20% of them show up just once. The ten largest clones represent roughly an eighth of the sample.

With regard to this clonotype: The antigen this receptor binds is unknown. Per-nucleotide qualities are absent, and no much larger clonotype sits a single base away.

The sample's treatment or condition label is to be understood as: live attenuated yellow fever vaccine strain. At each blood-draw timepoint, two biological replicates of bulk PBMCs were collected. PBMCs were isolated from peripheral blood using a standard Ficoll-Paque protocol. TriZol was used to extract RNA from bulk PBMCs, CD4 and CD8 fractions, and dextramer-positive and dextramer-negative fractions. Trimming costs V 7 bases and J 5 bases, and their ends lie 12 bases apart. The germline V gene provides CDR1 MNHEY and CDR2 SVGEGT. Counted from cysteine to phenylalanine, this CDR3 has 13 amino acids. The retained sequence is limited to the CDR3, 39 bases, with the frame set at the first base.

The V gene is TRBV6-2 or TRBV6-3 and the J gene is TRBJ2-1; the D gene identity is not certain. This sequence was found in a man younger than 40 who received the YFV17D yellow fever vaccine. The specimen comprised PBMCs, sampled 15 days after the yellow fever booster vaccination. The DNA sequence is TGTGCCAGCAACCGTCTTACCCACAATGAGCAGTTCTTC. The translation is CASNRLTHNEQFF.